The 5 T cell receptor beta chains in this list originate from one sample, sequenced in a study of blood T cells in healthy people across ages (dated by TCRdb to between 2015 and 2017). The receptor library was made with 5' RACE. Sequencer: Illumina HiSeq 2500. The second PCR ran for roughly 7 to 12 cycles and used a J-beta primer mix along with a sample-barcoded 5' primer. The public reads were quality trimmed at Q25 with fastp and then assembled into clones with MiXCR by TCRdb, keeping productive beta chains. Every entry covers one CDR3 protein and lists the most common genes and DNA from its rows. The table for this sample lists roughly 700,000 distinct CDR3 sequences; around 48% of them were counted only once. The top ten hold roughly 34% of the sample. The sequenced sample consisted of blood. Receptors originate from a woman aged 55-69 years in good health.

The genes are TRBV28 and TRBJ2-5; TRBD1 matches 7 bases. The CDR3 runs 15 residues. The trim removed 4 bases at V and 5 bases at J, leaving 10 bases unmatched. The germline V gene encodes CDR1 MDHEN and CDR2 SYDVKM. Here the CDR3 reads CASSSGRGLGETQYF. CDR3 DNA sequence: TGTGCCAGCAGTTCCGGTAGGGGGCTCGGGGAGACCCAGTACTTC. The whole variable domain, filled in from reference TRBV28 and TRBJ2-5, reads DVKVTQSSRYLVKRTGEKVFLECVQDMDHENMFWYRQDPGLGLRLIYFSYDVKMKEKGDIPEGYSVSREKKERFSLILESASTNQTSMYLCASSSGRGLGETQYFGPGTRLLVL.

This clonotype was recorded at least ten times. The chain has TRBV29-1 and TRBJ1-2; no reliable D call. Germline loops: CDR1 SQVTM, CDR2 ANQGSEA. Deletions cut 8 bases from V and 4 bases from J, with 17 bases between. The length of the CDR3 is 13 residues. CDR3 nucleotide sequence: TGCAGCACCAACAGCTTTGGCTCCTATGGCTACACCTTC. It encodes CSTNSFGSYGYTF.

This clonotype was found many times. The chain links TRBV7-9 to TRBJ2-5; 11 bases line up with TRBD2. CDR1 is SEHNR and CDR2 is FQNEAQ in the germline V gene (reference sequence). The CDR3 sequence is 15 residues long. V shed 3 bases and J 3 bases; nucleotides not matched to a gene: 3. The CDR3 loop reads CASSFGTSGKETQYF. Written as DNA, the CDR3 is TGTGCCAGCAGCTTTGGGACTAGCGGTAAAGAGACCCAGTACTTC.

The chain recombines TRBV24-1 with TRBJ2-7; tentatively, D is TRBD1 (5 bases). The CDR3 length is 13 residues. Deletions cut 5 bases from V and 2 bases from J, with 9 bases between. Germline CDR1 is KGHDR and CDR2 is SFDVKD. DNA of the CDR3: TGTGCCACCAGTGTCTCAGGGACCTACGAGCAGTACTTC. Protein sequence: CATSVSGTYEQYF.

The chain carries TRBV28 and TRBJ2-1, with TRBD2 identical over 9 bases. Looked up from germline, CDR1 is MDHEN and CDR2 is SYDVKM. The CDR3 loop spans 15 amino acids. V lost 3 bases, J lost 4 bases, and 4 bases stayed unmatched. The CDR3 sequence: CASSFQTSGYNEQFF. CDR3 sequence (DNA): TGTGCCAGCAGTTTTCAGACTAGCGGATACAATGAGCAGTTCTTC.